The rows below give T cell receptor beta chains drawn from one sample of a study of cytomegalovirus exposure and HLA in healthy donors. TCRdb's table, derived via immunoSEQ multiplex PCR, lists solely in-frame clones and lacks some. The sample holds some 190,000 clones, 65% to 80% seen once. The sample taken for sequencing was PBMCs. The receptors originated from a man aged 25 to 40 in good health and CMV-seropositive. Both conserved end residues are part of each CDR3. A D gene is named only where the DNA matches it firmly. Clone size, where shown, is once, few, many, or a class for clones that have expanded.

d_gene	abundance	v_gene	j_gene	CDR3aa	CDR3nt
TRBD1	.	TRBV6-4	TRBJ1-2	CASSPETGRYGYTF	TGTGCCAGCAGTCCTGAGACAGGGCGCTATGGCTACACCTTC
.	.	TRBV7-9	TRBJ2-1	CASSLPSRNEQFF	TGTGCCAGCAGCTTACCCTCGAGGAATGAGCAGTTCTTC
.	.	TRBV6-5	TRBJ1-1	CASKVGGNKNTEAFF	TGTGCCAGCAAGGTAGGGGGTAATAAGAACACTGAAGCTTTCTTT
TRBD1	.	TRBV28	TRBJ2-3	CASRFGQGTDTQYF	TGTGCCAGCAGGTTTGGACAGGGGACAGATACGCAGTATTTT
.	.	TRBV7-8	TRBJ1-5	CASSSYEGANQPQHF	TGTGCCAGCAGCTCTTACGAAGGGGCGAATCAGCCCCAGCATTTT
.	.	TRBV7-8	TRBJ1-5	CASSSGTINQPQHF	TGTGCCAGCAGCTCCGGGACTATCAATCAGCCCCAGCATTTT
TRBD1	.	TRBV28	TRBJ2-7	CASTAPGQGTTYEQYF	TGTGCCAGCACCGCTCCGGGACAGGGTACCACCTACGAGCAGTACTTC
.	.	TRBV7-2	TRBJ1-5	CASSLLGGNQPQHF	TGTGCCAGCAGCTTATTAGGAGGGAATCAGCCCCAGCATTTT
.	.	TRBV7-9	TRBJ2-3	CASSNARDTQYF	TGTGCCAGCAGCAACGCGCGAGATACGCAGTATTTT
TRBD2	.	TRBV2	TRBJ2-2	CADKRERGGELFF	TGTGCCGACAAGCGGGAGAGGGGCGGGGAGCTGTTTTTT
.	once	TRBV10-2	TRBJ1-1	CASSFAMNTEAFF	TGCGCCAGCAGCTTCGCTATGAACACTGAAGCTTTCTTT
.	.	TRBV30	TRBJ1-1	CAWNPQGGNTEAFF	TGTGCCTGGAACCCACAGGGAGGGAACACTGAAGCTTTCTTC
TRBD2	.	TRBV7-2	TRBJ2-3	CASSLGLAEDTQYF	TGTGCCAGCAGCTTGGGACTAGCCGAGGATACGCAGTATTTT
TRBD2	few	TRBV7-9	TRBJ2-1	CASSLVRLAGGDEQFF	TGTGCCAGCAGCTTAGTAAGACTAGCGGGAGGGGATGAGCAGTTCTTC
.	.	TRBV30	TRBJ2-5	CALRDFGEETQYF	TGTGCCCTAAGGGACTTCGGGGAGGAGACCCAGTACTTC
TRBD1	few	TRBV9	TRBJ1-4	CASSVGDSNGAEKLFF	TGTGCCAGCAGCGTAGGGGACAGTAACGGGGCTGAAAAACTGTTTTTT